The clone carrying this TCR beta chain was seen ten or more times. The antigen remains undetermined. RNA transcripts were the template for amplifying TCR beta CDR3 regions. An initial round of RT-PCR targeting the TCR CDR3 relied on the HTBI primer set. Each CDR3 protein gets one entry after TCRdb re-called the multiplex PCR reads with MiXCR. The sample contains under 250,000 distinct CDR3 sequences, roughly 17% of which appear only once. This sample is part of a study of T cells in Graves' hyperthyroidism and ophthalmopathy. Findings of the study overall: Ophthalmopathy, which appeared later, was predicted by the model a median about 5.9 months before onset.

The CDR3 loop spans 13 amino acids. CDR1 and CDR2 from the germline V gene are SGHVS and FQNEAQ. The patients, who ranged from 18 to 65 in age, presented with newly diagnosed hyperthyroidism lasting under 2 months. Exclusions: uncontrolled infection, other autoimmune disease, pregnancy, lactation. Thyroid ultrasound and orbital computed tomography, with clinical symptoms and serum thyroxine and TRAb, informed diagnoses. The chain combines TRBV7-8 with TRBJ2-2; 11 bases align to TRBD2. Specimen: blood. The TCR was taken from a man aged 50 to 60 with Graves' hyperthyroidism. The CDR3 DNA follows: TGTGCTGAGACTAGCGGGAAATCCGGGGAGCTGTTTTTT. Protein product: CAETSGKSGELFF.